This T cell receptor (beta chain) was sequenced in a study of identical twins. V was shortened by 0 bases and J by 5 bases, with 8 bases between the two germline ends. The CDR3 has 13 residues. Each CDR3 protein is one row after TCRdb ran MiXCR on the 5' RACE reads. The sample consists of 400,000 to 550,000 distinct CDR3 sequences, 24% of them appearing once. The sample was also linked to a second study, of T cells expressing NK-cell markers.

The sequence was collected from a young woman in good health. V gene TRBV12-3 or TRBV12-4 combines with J gene TRBJ2-7, with D perhaps given as TRBD1 or TRBD2 (5 bases each). Material: CD4+ T cells sorted from blood. The CDR3 coding sequence is TGTGCCAGCAGTTTAGCGACGGGGCACGAGCAGTACTTC. Translating gives CASSLATGHEQYF.